The 13 T cell receptor beta chains given below trace back to one sample, sequenced in a study of neoadjuvant nivolumab and ipilimumab in lung cancer (dated by TCRdb to 2020 to 2021). The library came from the immunoSEQ multiplex PCR assay. The clones in this table, taken by TCRdb from immuneACCESS, are in-frame only. Not every clone is retained; where verified, under half of the shortfall comes from an unresolved V gene, and the cause of the rest is unknown. This sample has roughly 34,000 clones in its table, and 92% of those were observed once. The ten top clones hold 2% to 2.5% of the sample. This specimen's time point label, per the study, means: at surgical resection after neoadjuvant nivolumab +/- ipilimumab. The sample consisted of peripheral blood, taken after neoadjuvant nivolumab, alone or with ipilimumab, at or shortly before surgery. These TCRs come from an adult with non-small cell lung cancer.

The chain carries TRBV5-6 and TRBJ1-1, with D unclear. Trimming shortened V by 2 bases and J by 2 bases, and 4 bases separated the two germline ends. CDR1 is SGHDT, CDR2 YYEEEE, per germline. The CDR3 consists of 12 residues. The CDR3 DNA sequence: TGTGCCAGCAGCTTAGTAAACACTGAAGCTTTCTTT. Encoded protein: CASSLVNTEAFF.

The genes are TRBV9 and TRBJ1-3; D possibly corresponds to TRBD1 (6 bases). The CDR3 totals 18 residues. Germline assignment: CDR1 SGDLS and CDR2 YYNGEE. V lost 4 bases to trimming and J lost 0 bases, with 20 bases between them. The CDR3 DNA follows: TGTGCCAGCAGCCGCGGGACACCCGAAACGGCCTCTGGAAACACCATATATTTT. Its protein product is CASSRGTPETASGNTIYF.

The rearrangement uses TRBV7-2 and TRBJ2-7; D possibly corresponds to TRBD2 (6 bases). Germline CDR1 is SGHTA and CDR2 is FQGNSA. Trimming took off 2 bases at V and 4 bases at J, with 15 bases between the two ends. The CDR3 has 15 residues. The CDR3 loop reads CASSLSGTGVYEQYF. Written as DNA, the CDR3 is TGTGCCAGCAGCTTAAGTGGGACTGGAGTTTACGAGCAGTACTTC.

V and J are TRBV7-8 and TRBJ2-1; 7 bases line up with TRBD2. The CDR3 length is 18 residues. CDR1 SGHVS and CDR2 FQNEAQ come from the germline V gene. With V trimmed by 5 bases and J by 0 bases, 13 bases remained unmatched. CDR3 nucleotide sequence: TGTGCCAGCAGCCCCAGACTAGCTGATAGGAGCTCCTACAATGAGCAGTTCTTC. It specifies CASSPRLADRSSYNEQFF.

The gene calls are TRBV19 and TRBJ2-2, with TRBD2 matching over 7 bases. Looked up from germline, CDR1 is LNHDA and CDR2 is SQIVND (reference sequence). The CDR3 has 16 amino acids. V shed 1 base and J 4 bases; nucleotides not matched to a gene: 6. The CDR3 sequence: CASSIARLASTGELFF. The CDR3 region has the DNA TGTGCCAGTAGTATAGCTAGACTAGCATCCACCGGGGAGCTGTTTTTT.

The rearrangement links TRBV28 to TRBJ2-1, with 11 bases matching TRBD2. V shed 6 bases, J shed 10 bases, and the junction held 11 bases outside the gene matches. Germline loops: CDR1 MDHEN, CDR2 SYDVKM. CDR3 length equals 15 residues. Here the CDR3 reads CASRFLAGGLREQFF. In nucleotides, the CDR3 is TGTGCCAGCAGGTTTCTAGCGGGAGGACTACGGGAGCAGTTCTTC.

The CDR3 coding sequence is TGTGCCAGCAGCTTAGCGGGAGGGAATTCAGAGACCCAGTACTTC. The encoded protein is CASSLAGGNSETQYF. This rearrangement joins TRBV7-9 to TRBJ2-5, with 7 bases matching TRBD2. The V segment lost 0 bases and the J segment 4 bases; nucleotides outside the gene matches: 5. Germline CDR1 SEHNR, CDR2 FQNEAQ (reference sequence). The CDR3 sequence is 15 residues long. The full variable domain, its missing parts supplied by reference TRBV7-9 and TRBJ2-5, is DTGVSQNPRHKITKRGQNVTFRCDPISEHNRLYWYRQTLGQGPEFLTYFQNEAQLEKSRLLSDRFSAERPKGSFSTLEIQRTEQGDSAMYLCASSLAGGNSETQYFGPGTRLLVL.

V and J are TRBV7-9 and TRBJ1-4; weak D call: TRBD1 (5 bases). V lost 1 base, J lost 8 bases, and 8 bases lay in between. The length of the CDR3 is 13 residues. Germline assignment: CDR1 SEHNR and CDR2 FQNEAQ (reference sequence). CDR3 DNA: TGTGCCAGCAGCTTAGGGGCAGGGGAAAAACTGTTTTTT. This codes for CASSLGAGEKLFF.

The J gene is TRBJ1-3, the V gene TRBV6-5; TRBD1 might be the D (5 bases). With 4 bases removed from V and 6 bases from J, the gap between germline ends came to 16 bases. Germline CDR1 reads MNHEY; CDR2 reads SVGAGI. There are 15 residues in the CDR3. CDR3 protein: CASSLGTGFANTIYF. In DNA, the CDR3 is TGTGCCAGCAGTTTGGGAACAGGATTCGCAAACACCATATATTTT.

V and J are TRBV9 and TRBJ2-1; 11 bases map to TRBD2. The CDR3 spans 16 residues. Germline-derived CDR1 and CDR2 are SGDLS and YYNGEE. The junction had 7 bases not matched to a gene; V was cut back by 0 bases and J by 8 bases. CDR3 sequence (DNA): TGTGCCAGCAGCGTAGGGTTAGCGGGAGGGCGCGATGAGCAGTTCTTC. Its protein product is CASSVGLAGGRDEQFF.

This chain joins TRBV9 and TRBJ2-3, with D possibly TRBD2 on 5 matching bases. Trimming left V 0 bases short and J 2 bases short, with 16 bases between. The CDR3 has 17 residues. The germline CDR1 and CDR2 sequences are SGDLS and YYNGEE. The CDR3 nucleotides read TGTGCCAGCAGCGTAGGAGGGAGCGGAATTCACACAGATACGCAGTATTTT. This translates into CASSVGGSGIHTDTQYF. Full variable domain (missing parts from reference TRBV9 and TRBJ2-3): DSGVTQTPKHLITATGQRVTLRCSPRSGDLSVYWYQQSLDQGLQFLIQYYNGEERAKGNILERFSAQQFPDLHSELNLSSLELGDSALYFCASSVGGSGIHTDTQYFGPGTRLTVL.

The table lists this clone with a few counts. The CDR3 reads CASSLRGPANEQFF. The CDR3 DNA sequence: TGCGCCAGCAGTTTGAGGGGGCCGGCGAATGAGCAGTTCTTC. The rearrangement links TRBV5-1 to TRBJ2-1, with 7 bases matching TRBD1. Germline lookup yields CDR1 SGHRS and CDR2 YFSETQ. The CDR3 is 14 amino acids. V was pared by 5 bases and J by 7 bases, with 9 bases of the junction left unmatched. The full variable domain, with the rest looked up from reference TRBV5-1 and TRBJ2-1, is KAGVTQTPRYLIKTRGQQVTLSCSPISGHRSVSWYQQTPGQGLQFLFEYFSETQRNKGNFPGRFSGRQFSNSRSEMNVSTLELGDSALYLCASSLRGPANEQFFGPGTRLTVL.

This sequence joins TRBV5-1 and TRBJ2-2; D not certain. Germline V gene lookup returns CDR1 SGHRS and CDR2 YFSETQ. Trimming left V 0 bases short and J 0 bases short, with 6 bases between. This CDR3 region has 15 residues. In nucleotides, the CDR3 is TGCGCCAGCAGCTTGGGCGGTGCGAACACCGGGGAGCTGTTTTTT. Encoded protein: CASSLGGANTGELFF.